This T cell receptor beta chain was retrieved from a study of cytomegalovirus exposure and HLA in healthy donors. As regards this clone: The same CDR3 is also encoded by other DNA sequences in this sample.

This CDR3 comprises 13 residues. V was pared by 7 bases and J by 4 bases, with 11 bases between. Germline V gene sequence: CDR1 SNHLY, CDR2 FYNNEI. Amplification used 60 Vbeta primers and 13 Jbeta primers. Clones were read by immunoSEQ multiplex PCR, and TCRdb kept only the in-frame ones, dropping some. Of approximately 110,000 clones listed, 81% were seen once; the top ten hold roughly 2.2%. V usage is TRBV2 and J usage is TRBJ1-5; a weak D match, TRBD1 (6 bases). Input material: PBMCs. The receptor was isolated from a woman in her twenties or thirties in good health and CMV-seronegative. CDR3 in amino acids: CASKDRTNQPQHF. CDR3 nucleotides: TGTGCCAGCAAAGACAGGACAAATCAGCCCCAGCATTTT. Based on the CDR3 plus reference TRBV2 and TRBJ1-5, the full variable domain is EPEVTQTPSHQVTQMGQEVILRCVPISNHLYFYWYRQILGQKVEFLVSFYNNEISEKSEIFDDQFSVERPDGSNFTLKIRSTKLEDSAMYFCASKDRTNQPQHFGDGTRLSIL.